These 7 T cell receptor beta chains were sequenced from one sample in a study of T cells after posttransplantation cyclophosphamide. Method: immunoSEQ multiplex PCR; TCRdb's copy keeps in-frame clones and lacks some. In the table there are approximately 16,000 clones, roughly four fifths of which are singletons. A marrow graft followed busulfan-fludarabine conditioning, with cyclophosphamide on days +3 and +4. The sequencing here drew on CD8+ T cells sorted from PBMCs, taken around 2,000 days after a stem cell transplant with posttransplant cyclophosphamide. These receptors were taken from a female patient aged 40-50 years who received an allogeneic stem cell transplant from a related donor, was CMV-positive, and had no GVHD. A share of the T cells may be of graft donor origin.

This chain uses TRBV19 with TRBJ1-5, with 12 bases fitting TRBD1. Looked up from germline, CDR1 is LNHDA and CDR2 is SQIVND (reference sequence). After removal of 2 bases from V and 5 bases from J, the junction contained 4 bases not matched to a gene. The CDR3 totals 16 residues. CDR3 region: CASSITGQGADQPQHF. CDR3 coding DNA: TGTGCCAGTAGTATAACGGGACAGGGGGCAGATCAGCCCCAGCATTTT.

The J gene is TRBJ1-3, the V gene TRBV18; TRBD1 agrees at 7 bases. The V segment lost 2 bases and the J segment 8 bases; nucleotides outside the gene matches: 12. The CDR3 sequence is 16 residues long. CDR1 KGHSH and CDR2 LQKENI come from the germline V gene. This CDR3 reads CASSPGDSGLGDTIYF. The CDR3 DNA sequence: TGTGCCAGCTCACCAGGGGACAGTGGTTTAGGAGACACCATATATTTT.

V usage is TRBV2 and J usage is TRBJ2-5, with a tentative D call TRBD2 (5 bases). V was shortened by 7 bases and J by 5 bases, with 14 bases between the two germline ends. In germline, CDR1 is SNHLY, CDR2 FYNNEI. This CDR3 is built from 13 residues. In DNA, the CDR3 is TGTGCCAGCATGGGAGTAGGGCAGGAGACCCAGTACTTC. Encoded protein: CASMGVGQETQYF.

This chain connects TRBV4-1 to TRBJ2-7; 8 nucleotides line up with TRBD1. The CDR3 extends over 14 amino acids. CDR1 and CDR2 from the germline V gene are MGHRA and YSYEKL. Unmatched junction bases numbered 4, after V lost 4 bases and J lost 2 bases. DNA of the CDR3: TGCGCCAGCAGCCCCGGGACAGGCGCCTACGAGCAGTACTTC. The encoded protein is CASSPGTGAYEQYF.

The chain employs TRBV5-5 and TRBJ2-7, with TRBD2 matching over 11 bases. V lost 4 bases, J lost 1 base, and 4 bases stayed unmatched. CDR3 length: 15 residues. Germline V gene sequence: CDR1 SGHKS, CDR2 YYEKEE (reference sequence). The CDR3 nucleotides are TGTGCCAGCAGCAGGGGACTAGCGGAGTCCTACGAGCAGTACTTC. Protein: CASSRGLAESYEQYF. The variable domain in full, completed from reference TRBV5-5 and TRBJ2-7, reads DAGVTQSPTHLIKTRGQQVTLRCSPISGHKSVSWYQQVLGQGPQFIFQYYEKEERGRGNFPDRFSARQFPNYSSELNVNALLLGDSALYLCASSRGLAESYEQYFGPGTRLTVT.

The genes are TRBV19 and TRBJ1-1; 8 bases are shared with TRBD1. In germline, CDR1 is LNHDA, CDR2 SQIVND (reference sequence). V trimming: 7 bases; J trimming: 1 base; junction bases outside the gene matches: 8. There are 15 residues in the CDR3. CDR3 coding DNA: TGTGCCAGTATTTCCAGACAGGGGAAGAACACTGAAGCTTTCTTT. Its protein product is CASISRQGKNTEAFF.

The genes are TRBV6-5 and TRBJ1-1; 8 positions match TRBD1. The V segment lost 5 bases and the J segment 1 base; nucleotides outside the gene matches: 3. CDR3 size: 14 residues. The V gene's germline CDR1 is MNHEY and CDR2 SVGAGI. CDR3 DNA: TGTGCCAGCAGTACAGGACAGGGGAACACTGAAGCTTTCTTT. Translated, it gives CASSTGQGNTEAFF.